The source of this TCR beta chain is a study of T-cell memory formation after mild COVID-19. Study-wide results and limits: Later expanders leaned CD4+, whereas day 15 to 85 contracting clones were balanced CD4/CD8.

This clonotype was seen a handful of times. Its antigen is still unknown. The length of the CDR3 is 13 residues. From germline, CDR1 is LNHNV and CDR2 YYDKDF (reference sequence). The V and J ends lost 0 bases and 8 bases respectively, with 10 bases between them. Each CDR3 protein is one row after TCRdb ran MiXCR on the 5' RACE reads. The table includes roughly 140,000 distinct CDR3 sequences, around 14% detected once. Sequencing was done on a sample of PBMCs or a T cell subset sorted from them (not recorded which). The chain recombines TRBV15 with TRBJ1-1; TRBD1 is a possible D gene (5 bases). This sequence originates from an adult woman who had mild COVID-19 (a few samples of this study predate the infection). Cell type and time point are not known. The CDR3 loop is CATSRDVREEAFF. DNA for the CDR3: TGTGCCACCAGCAGAGATGTCAGGGAGGAAGCTTTCTTT.